A single sample gave rise to the 29 T cell receptor beta chains below, sequenced in a study of monozygotic twins with cystic fibrosis. The method was immunoSEQ multiplex PCR; TCRdb's version includes in-frame clones alone and lacks a portion of them. The table includes about 14,000 clones, 90% to 95% detected once. Material for sequencing was blood. These receptors all come from a girl aged 2 to 10 with cystic fibrosis.

The chain has TRBV30 and TRBJ2-3, with 8 bases lining up with TRBD1. Trimming cost V 1 base and J 3 bases; bases outside gene matches: 12. The CDR3 consists of 17 residues. Germline assignment: CDR1 GTSNPN and CDR2 SVGIG (reference sequence). CDR3 region: CAWSARRTGPPTDTQYF. Here the CDR3 DNA reads TGTGCCTGGAGTGCCCGAAGGACAGGGCCACCTACAGATACGCAGTATTTT. Together with reference TRBV30 and TRBJ2-3, the CDR3 gives the full variable domain: SQTIHQWPATLVQPVGSPLSLECTVEGTSNPNLYWYRQAAGRGLQLLFYSVGIGQISSEVPQNLSASRPQDRQFILSSKKLLLSDSGFYLCAWSARRTGPPTDTQYFGPGTRLTVL.

The genes are TRBV18 and TRBJ1-1; 10 bases line up with TRBD1. Germline V gene sequence: CDR1 KGHSH, CDR2 LQKENI. The V and J ends lost 6 bases and 1 base, in that order; junction bases with no gene match: 2. The CDR3 extends over 14 amino acids. CDR3 DNA: TGTGCCAGCTCGGACAGGGGGAAGAACACTGAAGCTTTCTTT. Its protein product is CASSDRGKNTEAFF.

This clone has only a few counts. The V call is TRBV28, the J call TRBJ2-3; 10 bases agree with TRBD2. This CDR3 is 16 amino acids long. Looked up from germline, CDR1 is MDHEN and CDR2 is SYDVKM. Unmatched junction bases numbered 6, after V lost 2 bases and J lost 4 bases. CDR3 loop: CASSLPPSGRADTQYF. The CDR3 DNA follows: TGTGCCAGCAGTTTACCCCCCAGCGGGAGGGCAGATACGCAGTATTTT.

V and J are TRBV11-3 and TRBJ1-1; D is uncertain. Germline CDR1 SGHNT, CDR2 YENEEA. V lost 7 bases and J 1 base, leaving 13 bases between the germline ends. The CDR3 is 14 amino acids. CDR3 in DNA: TGTGCCAGCACCCTAAGGGTGGGGAACACTGAAGCTTTCTTT. Amino acid sequence: CASTLRVGNTEAFF.

The V call is TRBV6-6, the J call TRBJ2-7, with a possible D match to TRBD2 (5 bases). V gave up 0 bases and J gave up 4 bases, with 7 bases separating them. The CDR3 is 13 amino acids. Germline V gene data show CDR1 as MNHNY and CDR2 as SVGAGI (reference sequence). Here the CDR3 DNA reads TGTGCCAGCAGTTACTCGGAGGTGTACGAGCAGTACTTC. It encodes CASSYSEVYEQYF.

V and J are TRBV2 and TRBJ2-1; the D call may be TRBD1 or TRBD2 (5 bases each). This CDR3 region has 14 residues. The germline V gene encodes CDR1 SNHLY and CDR2 FYNNEI. Trimming shortened V by 6 bases and J by 4 bases, and 13 bases separated the two germline ends. The CDR3 sequence: CASRPVWGYNEQFF. CDR3 bases: TGTGCCAGCAGGCCTGTTTGGGGGTACAATGAGCAGTTCTTC. Full variable domain (missing parts from reference TRBV2 and TRBJ2-1): EPEVTQTPSHQVTQMGQEVILRCVPISNHLYFYWYRQILGQKVEFLVSFYNNEISEKSEIFDDQFSVERPDGSNFTLKIRSTKLEDSAMYFCASRPVWGYNEQFFGPGTRLTVL.

The rearrangement joins TRBV2 to TRBJ1-1; no reliable D call. V was trimmed by 9 bases and J by 5 bases, leaving 7 bases between them. The CDR3 is made up of 10 amino acids. Germline CDR1 SNHLY, CDR2 FYNNEI. Written as DNA, the CDR3 is TGTGCCAGTACAACGACTGAAGCTTTCTTT. Amino acids: CASTTTEAFF.

V is TRBV4-1 and J is TRBJ2-2; a weak D match, TRBD1 (7 bases). Germline values: CDR1 MGHRA, CDR2 YSYEKL. Trimming took 0 bases from V and 5 from J, leaving 16 bases between them. This CDR3 has 17 residues. The CDR3 spells CASSQEGEGAGTGELFF. The CDR3 DNA follows: TGCGCCAGCAGCCAAGAAGGCGAGGGGGCGGGGACCGGGGAGCTGTTTTTT.

The chain couples TRBV7-9 to TRBJ2-1; D possibly uses TRBD1 or TRBD2 (7 bases each). Trimming removed 1 base from V and 2 bases from J, with 15 bases in between. The CDR3 is 17 residues long. The V gene's germline CDR1 is SEHNR and CDR2 FQNEAQ (reference sequence). CDR3 protein: CASSLEGRGPTYNEQFF. The CDR3 region has the DNA TGTGCCAGCAGCTTAGAGGGGAGGGGGCCAACCTACAATGAGCAGTTCTTC. Full variable domain (remainder filled in from reference TRBV7-9 and TRBJ2-1): DTGVSQNPRHKITKRGQNVTFRCDPISEHNRLYWYRQTLGQGPEFLTYFQNEAQLEKSRLLSDRFSAERPKGSFSTLEIQRTEQGDSAMYLCASSLEGRGPTYNEQFFGPGTRLTVL.

This clone was observed once. V gene TRBV5-1 combines with J gene TRBJ2-7; D ambiguous. CDR3 length: 15 amino acids. V was cut by 4 bases and J by 1 base, with 15 bases left in between. CDR1 SGHRS and CDR2 YFSETQ come from the germline V gene. The CDR3 protein is CASSPESVRSYEQYF. The CDR3 DNA is TGCGCCAGCAGCCCGGAGAGCGTACGATCCTACGAGCAGTACTTC.

V gene TRBV9 combines with J gene TRBJ2-2, with TRBD2 matching over 7 bases. Germline assignment: CDR1 SGDLS and CDR2 YYNGEE. The V segment lost 4 bases and the J segment 2 bases; nucleotides outside the gene matches: 14. The CDR3 covers 18 residues. CDR3 in amino acids: CASSHGPPSGRNTGELFF. The CDR3, as DNA: TGTGCCAGCAGCCACGGGCCCCCTAGCGGTAGAAACACCGGGGAGCTGTTTTTT.

The genes are TRBV5-4 and TRBJ1-2; unclear D gene. The CDR3 has 13 residues. Per the germline V gene, CDR1 is SGHNT and CDR2 is YYREEE (reference sequence). V was cut by 0 bases and J by 7 bases, with 10 bases left in between. This chain's CDR3 is CASSLEQAAGYTF. The DNA of the CDR3 is TGTGCCAGCAGCTTGGAGCAGGCAGCTGGCTACACCTTC.

The V and J genes are TRBV7-9 and TRBJ1-1; weak D call: TRBD1 (6 bases). V was cut by 6 bases and J by 1 base, with 12 bases left in between. Germline V gives CDR1 SEHNR, CDR2 FQNEAQ (reference sequence). The CDR3 loop spans 14 amino acids. The CDR3 protein is CASSLGGPNTEAFF. The CDR3 DNA reads TGTGCCAGCAGTCTCGGGGGGCCGAACACTGAAGCTTTCTTT.

J is TRBJ2-1 and V is TRBV13; perhaps TRBD2 as D (6 bases). Germline CDR1 is PRHDT and CDR2 is FYEKMQ (reference sequence). V was pared by 4 bases and J by 1 base, with 20 bases between. The CDR3 totals 18 residues. CDR3 region: CASSYRSGLLESYNEQFF. The CDR3 DNA reads TGTGCCAGCAGCTACCGATCGGGACTGCTGGAATCCTACAATGAGCAGTTCTTC.

The J gene is TRBJ2-7, the V gene TRBV4-2; D uncertain. Trimming left V 1 base short and J 4 bases short, with 8 bases between. In germline, CDR1 is LGHNA, CDR2 YNFKEQ. The CDR3 spans 13 residues. The CDR3, as DNA: TGTGCCAGCAGCCAAGTAGGGTCATACGAGCAGTACTTC. The encoded protein is CASSQVGSYEQYF.

CDR3 in amino acids: CASSSDYSYNEQFF. In nucleotides, the CDR3 is TGTGCCAGCAGTTCGGACTACTCCTACAATGAGCAGTTCTTC. The chain employs TRBV6-5 and TRBJ2-1; TRBD2 is a possible D gene (6 bases). This CDR3 contains 14 residues. V was clipped by 4 bases and J by 0 bases, with 7 bases between them. The germline CDR1 and CDR2 sequences are MNHEY and SVGAGI.

The chain combines TRBV18 with TRBJ1-1; 7 bases fit TRBD1. CDR1 and CDR2 from the germline V gene are KGHSH and LQKENI. Trimming removed 4 bases from V and 10 bases from J; junction bases left unmatched: 15. The CDR3 length is 15 residues. DNA of the CDR3: TGTGCCAGCTCACGTGTAACAGGGGTGTCAGGGCGAGCTTTCTTT. Protein product: CASSRVTGVSGRAFF.

This chain joins TRBV4-1 and TRBJ1-5; D unclear. Per germline, CDR1 MGHRA and CDR2 YSYEKL. The CDR3 contains 17 residues. Trimming cost V 1 base and J 2 bases, with 15 bases left between them. The chain's CDR3 is CASSQGGQAPGNQPQHF. DNA for the CDR3: TGCGCCAGCAGCCAAGGGGGTCAGGCGCCCGGCAATCAGCCCCAGCATTTT.

The V gene is TRBV27, the J gene TRBJ2-1, with TRBD2 matching over 9 bases. From germline, CDR1 is MNHEY and CDR2 SMNVEV (reference sequence). J lost 6 bases, V lost 3 bases, and 6 bases had no gene match. The CDR3 has 15 amino acids. CDR3: CASSFPVAGVNEQFF. The CDR3, as DNA: TGTGCCAGCAGTTTCCCGGTAGCGGGAGTCAATGAGCAGTTCTTC.

The V gene is TRBV6-5, the J gene TRBJ2-7, with TRBD1 matching 7 bases. The germline V gene encodes CDR1 MNHEY and CDR2 SVGAGI. The CDR3 sequence is 12 residues long. J lost 8 bases, V lost 3 bases, and 4 bases had no gene match. DNA for the CDR3: TGTGCCAGCAGTTATTCACAGGGGAAGCAGTACTTC. Translation: CASSYSQGKQYF.

V usage is TRBV5-4 and J usage is TRBJ1-2, with 7 bases fitting TRBD1. The CDR3 is 16 residues long. J lost 2 bases, V lost 4 bases, and 11 bases had no gene match. Germline CDR1 reads SGHNT; CDR2 reads YYREEE (reference sequence). CDR3: CASSTASGQLNYGYTF. The CDR3 region has the DNA TGTGCCAGCAGCACTGCGTCGGGACAGCTAAACTATGGCTACACCTTC. Based on the CDR3 plus reference TRBV5-4 and TRBJ1-2, the full variable domain is ETGVTQSPTHLIKTRGQQVTLRCSSQSGHNTVSWYQQALGQGPQFIFQYYREEENGRGNFPPRFSGLQFPNYSSELNVNALELDDSALYLCASSTASGQLNYGYTFGSGTRLTVV.

The chain recombines TRBV5-1 with TRBJ2-7; D possibly corresponds to TRBD1 (6 bases). CDR1 is SGHRS, CDR2 YFSETQ, per germline. Trimming took off 4 bases at V and 0 bases at J, with 8 bases between the two ends. This CDR3 spans 13 amino acids. The CDR3 DNA reads TGCGCCAGCAGCCCAGGGGTCTCCTACGAGCAGTACTTC. It specifies CASSPGVSYEQYF.

This chain links TRBV7-8 with TRBJ2-5, with D possibly TRBD2 on 6 matching bases. The CDR3 runs 13 residues. V gave up 3 bases and J gave up 10 bases, with 15 bases separating them. Germline CDR1 SGHVS, CDR2 FQNEAQ. The DNA of the CDR3 is TGTGCCAGCAGCTTGATAGGTCCGCGGGACCAGTACTTC. Translation: CASSLIGPRDQYF.

V and J are TRBV27 and TRBJ1-5; D not resolved. The V gene lost 8 bases and the J gene lost 3 bases, with 14 bases spanning the gap. Germline V CDR1 and CDR2: MNHEY, SMNVEV (reference sequence). The CDR3 has 14 amino acids. In DNA, the CDR3 is TGTGCCAGCCATCCCCGGGGAATCAATCAGCCCCAGCATTTT. Translation gives CASHPRGINQPQHF.

The chain is built from TRBV9 and TRBJ2-7; D is undetermined. V gave up 2 bases and J gave up 2 bases, with 14 bases separating them. Looked up from germline, CDR1 is SGDLS and CDR2 is YYNGEE. The CDR3 runs to 15 residues. The CDR3 DNA sequence: TGTGCCAGCAGCGTCGGCAGTTCCCCTCCCTACGAGCAGTACTTC. Translated: CASSVGSSPPYEQYF.

This rearrangement joins TRBV27 to TRBJ2-3, with TRBD1 as a possible D gene (7 bases). V shed 4 bases and J shed 9 bases, with 26 bases lying between them. The CDR3 loop spans 17 amino acids. Germline CDR1 MNHEY, CDR2 SMNVEV (reference sequence). Here the CDR3 DNA reads TGTGCCAGCAGTTCGACTTCAGGGGGGTTTCGAGGGGTGACGCAGTATTTT. Translation gives CASSSTSGGFRGVTQYF.

CDR3 sequence (DNA): TGTGCCACCAGCTACCCGCTCGAGGGCTACACCTTC. This encodes CATSYPLEGYTF. The V gene is TRBV15, the J gene TRBJ1-2, with D hard to call. Trimming removed 5 bases from V and 8 bases from J, with 12 bases in between. Germline V lookup: CDR1 LNHNV, CDR2 YYDKDF (reference sequence). The CDR3 runs to 12 residues.

As DNA, the CDR3 is TGCGCCAGCAGCCATGGGCGAGCGGCACTCTACGAGCAGTACTTC. It yields the protein CASSHGRAALYEQYF. The V call is TRBV4-1, the J call TRBJ2-7; maybe TRBD2 (5 bases). Germline V gene sequence: CDR1 MGHRA, CDR2 YSYEKL. Trimming took off 3 bases at V and 3 bases at J, with 15 bases between the two ends. CDR3 length: 15 residues.

The rearrangement uses TRBV28 and TRBJ2-7, with D possibly matching TRBD2 (7 bases). Germline CDR1 and CDR2: MDHEN and SYDVKM. V was pared by 5 bases and J by 0 bases, with 20 bases between. There are 17 residues in the CDR3. The DNA for the CDR3 is TGTGCCAGCAGTCTCCCCCTCGGGGGGACAAGCTCCTACGAGCAGTACTTC. It is translated as CASSLPLGGTSSYEQYF.